This T cell receptor (beta chain) was captured in a study of blood T cell repertoires in COVID-19. Background on the study: Whether acute or convalescent, the COVID-19 samples came from the United States, Italy and Spain.

Measured with immunoSEQ multiplex PCR; TCRdb has only the in-frame clones, and not every one. The sample has nearly 350,000 clones, around 86% seen once; the top ten hold roughly 6.3%. The TCR was taken from a woman aged 45-65 years with COVID-19, enrolled during active disease. The specimen sequenced was peripheral blood.

CDR3 in amino acids: CASSQASGRSTYNEQFF. The CDR3 DNA reads TGTGCCAGCAGCCAAGCTAGCGGGAGGAGTACCTACAATGAGCAGTTCTTC. The chain joins TRBV14 to TRBJ2-1, with 11 nucleotides matching TRBD2. Losses at the gene ends were 1 base for V and 2 bases for J; bases not matched to a gene: 4. CDR1 is SGHDN, CDR2 FVKESK, per germline. The CDR3 runs 17 residues.